This T cell receptor (beta chain) derives from a study of T cells in localized non-small cell lung cancer. General study findings and limits: Owing to sequencing of a solitary tumor region, heterogeneity cannot be discounted. Adjacent uninvolved lung tissue had the highest T cell clonality, exceeding tumor. Elevated circulating T cell density in blood was associated with longer overall survival.

This CDR3 has 15 residues. V was shortened by 4 bases and J by 2 bases, with 13 bases between the two germline ends. CDR1 is MRHNA and CDR2 is SNTAGT in the germline V gene. For this clone: Its antigen remains unidentified.

Using immunoSEQ multiplex PCR, the repertoire was profiled, and TCRdb retains in-frame clones only, with some absent. The sample has approximately 52,000 clones, around 77% seen once. The sample was peripheral blood, taken before any cancer treatment. The rearrangement links TRBV6-4 to TRBJ2-3; no clear D gene. The receptor was isolated from a man between 35 and 75 years old with stage I squamous cell lung carcinoma. CDR3 residues: CASSGGRGPTDTQYF. CDR3 nucleotides: TGTGCCAGCAGTGGGGGTCGTGGGCCCACAGATACGCAGTATTTT.